These 10 T cell receptor beta chains originate from one sample sequenced in a study of CD8 T cells in Susac syndrome (dated by TCRdb to 2018 to 2020). Library construction relied on the immunoSEQ multiplex PCR assay. RNA was extracted with the RNeasy kit and 0.5 to 1 ug was reverse transcribed using random hexamers. TCRdb itself trimmed the public reads at Q25 with fastp, ran MiXCR and retained productive beta chains. Rows with a matching CDR3 protein are joined into one entry that keeps the most common DNA and genes. The sample has about 150,000 distinct CDR3 sequences on record, about 94% of them singletons. The biggest ten clones account for over 0.2% of the sample. Input material: CD8+ T cells from PBMCs. The origin of the receptors is a human donor with multiple sclerosis.

The rearrangement joins TRBV27 to TRBJ2-1, with 7 bases lining up with TRBD1. V lost 5 bases to trimming and J lost 7 bases; unmatched junction nucleotides: 14. CDR1 is MNHEY and CDR2 is SMNVEV in the germline V gene (reference sequence). The CDR3 spans 16 residues. This CDR3 is CASSPSPTGFGNEQFF. CDR3 DNA: TGTGCCAGCAGTCCCAGTCCGACAGGGTTTGGGAATGAGCAGTTCTTC.

This chain uses TRBV29-1 with TRBJ1-2; D gene uncertain. Trimming cost V 4 bases and J 4 bases, with 10 bases left between them. CDR1 is SQVTM, CDR2 ANQGSEA, per germline. The CDR3 runs 12 residues. CDR3 region: CSVGSESYGYTF. The CDR3 region has the DNA TGCAGCGTTGGGAGTGAAAGCTATGGCTACACCTTC.

The chain is built from TRBV13 and TRBJ2-7, with 7 positions matching TRBD1. CDR1 and CDR2 (germline): PRHDT, FYEKMQ (reference sequence). Losses at the gene ends were 0 bases for V and 1 base for J; bases not matched to a gene: 3. This CDR3 comprises 15 residues. In nucleotides, the CDR3 is TGTGCCAGCAGCTTAGGGAGGGGACAGTCCTACGAGCAGTACTTC. This gives the protein CASSLGRGQSYEQYF.

The gene calls are TRBV29-1 and TRBJ2-3, with D possibly matching TRBD2 (5 bases). Germline V CDR1 and CDR2: SQVTM, ANQGSEA. With 1 base removed from V and 4 bases from J, the gap between germline ends came to 9 bases. CDR3 size: 13 residues. CDR3 residues: CSVEGLASDTQYF. The CDR3, as DNA: TGCAGCGTTGAAGGGCTAGCATCAGATACGCAGTATTTT.

V and J are TRBV2 and TRBJ1-2; D perhaps matches TRBD1 (6 bases). Trimming left V 6 bases short and J 4 bases short, with 12 bases between. CDR1 is SNHLY, CDR2 FYNNEI, per germline. The CDR3 contains 13 residues. CDR3 in amino acids: CASSGGQIYGYTF. CDR3 DNA sequence: TGTGCCAGCAGCGGGGGACAAATCTATGGCTACACCTTC.

CDR3 sequence reads: CASSSQTGQETQYF. For the CDR3, the DNA is TGTGCCAGCAGTTCTCAGACAGGCCAAGAGACCCAGTACTTC. The chain recombines TRBV12-3 or TRBV12-4 with TRBJ2-5, with D maybe TRBD1 (6 bases). The V end lost 4 bases, the J end lost 1 base, and 10 bases lay between the germline ends. The length of the CDR3 is 14 residues.

The chain couples TRBV4-3 to TRBJ2-7; 7 positions agree with TRBD2. CDR1 and CDR2 (germline): LGHNA, YSLEER. V was pared by 1 base and J by 2 bases, with 2 bases of the junction left unmatched. The CDR3 has 14 amino acids. The DNA for the CDR3 is TGCGCCAGCAGCCAAGTCCGGGGGGCCTACGAGCAGTACTTC. Residues: CASSQVRGAYEQYF.

The genes are TRBV13 and TRBJ2-7; TRBD2 might be the D (5 bases). CDR1 and CDR2 from the germline V gene are PRHDT and FYEKMQ (reference sequence). Trimming cost V 4 bases and J 1 base, with 8 bases left between them. The CDR3 has 13 amino acids. CDR3: CASSSGESYEQYF. CDR3 bases: TGTGCCAGCAGCTCCGGGGAATCCTACGAGCAGTACTTC. Together with reference TRBV13 and TRBJ2-7, the CDR3 gives the full variable domain: AAGVIQSPRHLIKEKRETATLKCYPIPRHDTVYWYQQGPGQDPQFLISFYEKMQSDKGSIPDRFSAQQFSDYHSELNMSSLELGDSALYFCASSSGESYEQYFGPGTRLTVT.

This chain joins TRBV9 and TRBJ1-1, with TRBD1 as a possible D gene (6 bases). The CDR3 loop spans 14 amino acids. The V and J ends lost 5 bases and 3 bases respectively, with 14 bases between them. The germline CDR1 and CDR2 sequences are SGDLS and YYNGEE. CDR3 in DNA: TGTGCCAGCAGAGGGGGGGCCCCGGACACTGAAGCTTTCTTT. The encoded protein is CASRGGAPDTEAFF. Based on the CDR3 plus reference TRBV9 and TRBJ1-1, the full variable domain is DSGVTQTPKHLITATGQRVTLRCSPRSGDLSVYWYQQSLDQGLQFLIQYYNGEERAKGNILERFSAQQFPDLHSELNLSSLELGDSALYFCASRGGAPDTEAFFGQGTRLTVV.

The J gene is TRBJ2-7, the V gene TRBV7-9, with D unclear. The CDR3 length is 12 residues. V lost 6 bases and J 3 bases, leaving 9 bases between the germline ends. Germline V gives CDR1 SEHNR, CDR2 FQNEAQ (reference sequence). In nucleotides, the CDR3 is TGTGCCAGCAGTCCGGATGACTACGAGCAGTACTTC. It translates to CASSPDDYEQYF.